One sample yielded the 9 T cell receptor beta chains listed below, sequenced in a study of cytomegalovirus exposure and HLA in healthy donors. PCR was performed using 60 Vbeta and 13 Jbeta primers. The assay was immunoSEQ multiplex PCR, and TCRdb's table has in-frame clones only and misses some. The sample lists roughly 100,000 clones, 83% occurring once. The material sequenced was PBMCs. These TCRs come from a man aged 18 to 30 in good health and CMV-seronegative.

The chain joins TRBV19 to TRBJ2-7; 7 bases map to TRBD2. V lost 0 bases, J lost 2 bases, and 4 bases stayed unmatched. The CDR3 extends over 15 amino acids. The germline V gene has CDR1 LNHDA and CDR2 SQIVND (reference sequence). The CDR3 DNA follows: TGTGCCAGTAGTATAGAAACGGGAGGTCCCTACGAGCAGTACTTC. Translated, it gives CASSIETGGPYEQYF.

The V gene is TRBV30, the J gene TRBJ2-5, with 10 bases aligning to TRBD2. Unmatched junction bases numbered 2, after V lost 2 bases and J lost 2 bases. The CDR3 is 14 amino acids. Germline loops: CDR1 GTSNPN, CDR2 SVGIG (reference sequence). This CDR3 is CAWSPGLAQETQYF. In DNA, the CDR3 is TGTGCCTGGAGTCCGGGACTAGCGCAAGAGACCCAGTACTTC.

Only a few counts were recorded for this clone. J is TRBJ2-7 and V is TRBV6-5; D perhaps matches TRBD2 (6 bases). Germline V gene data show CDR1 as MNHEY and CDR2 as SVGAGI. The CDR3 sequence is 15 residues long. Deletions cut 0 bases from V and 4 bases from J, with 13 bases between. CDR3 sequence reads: CASSYSGSGEYEQYF. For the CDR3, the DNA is TGTGCCAGCAGTTACTCAGGGTCGGGAGAATACGAGCAGTACTTC.

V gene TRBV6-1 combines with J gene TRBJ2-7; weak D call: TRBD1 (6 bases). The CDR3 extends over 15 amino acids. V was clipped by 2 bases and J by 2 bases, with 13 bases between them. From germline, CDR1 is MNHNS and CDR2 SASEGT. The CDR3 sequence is CASSERGLATYEQYF. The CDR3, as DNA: TGTGCCAGCAGTGAAAGGGGGTTAGCAACCTACGAGCAGTACTTC.

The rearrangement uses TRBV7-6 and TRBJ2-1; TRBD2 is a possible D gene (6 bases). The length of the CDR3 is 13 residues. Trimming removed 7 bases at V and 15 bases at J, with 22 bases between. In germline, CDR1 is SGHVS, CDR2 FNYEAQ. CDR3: CASTLPGGRRMFF. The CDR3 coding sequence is TGTGCCAGCACCCTCCCTGGGGGGAGGAGAATGTTCTTC. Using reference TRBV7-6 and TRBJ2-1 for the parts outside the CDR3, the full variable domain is GAGVSQSPRYKVTKRGQDVALRCDPISGHVSLYWYRQALGQGPEFLTYFNYEAQQDKSGLPNDRFSAERPEGSISTLTIQRTEQRDSAMYRCASTLPGGRRMFFGPGTRLTVL.

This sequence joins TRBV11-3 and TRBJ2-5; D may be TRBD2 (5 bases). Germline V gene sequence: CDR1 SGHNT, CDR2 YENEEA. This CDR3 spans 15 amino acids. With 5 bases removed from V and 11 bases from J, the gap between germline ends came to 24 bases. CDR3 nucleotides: TGTGCCAGCAGCGTGGACTGGCGGTGGTTGTTAGGGCAGTACTTC. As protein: CASSVDWRWLLGQYF.

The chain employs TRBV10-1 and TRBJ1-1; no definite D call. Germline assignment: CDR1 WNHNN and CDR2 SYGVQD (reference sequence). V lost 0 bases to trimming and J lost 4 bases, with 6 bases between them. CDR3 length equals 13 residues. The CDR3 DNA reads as TGCGCCAGCAGTGAGTCGGCGGTCACTGAAGCTTTCTTT. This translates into CASSESAVTEAFF.

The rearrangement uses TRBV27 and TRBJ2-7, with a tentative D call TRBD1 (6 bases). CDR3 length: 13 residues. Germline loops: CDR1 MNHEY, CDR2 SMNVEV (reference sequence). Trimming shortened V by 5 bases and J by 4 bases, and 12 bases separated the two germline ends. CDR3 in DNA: TGTGCCAGCAGTATAGGGCAGGGGTACGAGCAGTACTTC. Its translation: CASSIGQGYEQYF.

The CDR3 sequence: CASSYSKTSGYNSYNEQFF. The CDR3 DNA reads TGTGCCAGCAGTTACTCGAAGACTAGCGGGTACAACTCCTACAATGAGCAGTTCTTC. This sequence joins TRBV27 and TRBJ2-1, with 10 bases that match TRBD2. With V trimmed by 4 bases and J by 0 bases, 12 bases remained unmatched. The V gene's germline CDR1 is MNHEY and CDR2 SMNVEV (reference sequence). The CDR3 has 19 residues.